What follows are 27 T cell receptor beta chains derived from one specimen sequenced in a study of cytomegalovirus exposure and HLA in healthy donors. Some clones are missing from TCRdb's copy, which holds only in-frame ones; the method was immunoSEQ multiplex PCR. The table records 65,000 to 100,000 clones, over 85% of them present only once. The sequenced sample was PBMCs. The source of these receptors is a young woman in good health and CMV-seronegative.

The chain is built from TRBV19 and TRBJ1-2; the D gene is possibly TRBD1 (5 bases). V was shortened by 4 bases and J by 0 bases, with 12 bases between the two germline ends. CDR1 and CDR2 (germline): LNHDA, SQIVND (reference sequence). The CDR3 runs 15 residues. CDR3 sequence: CASSKGLTANYGYTF. CDR3 nucleotides: TGTGCCAGTAGTAAGGGATTGACAGCTAACTATGGCTACACCTTC.

J is TRBJ1-1 and V is TRBV27; D is unresolved. Germline V gives CDR1 MNHEY, CDR2 SMNVEV (reference sequence). CDR3 length: 14 residues. Between the trimmed V and J ends, which lost 2 bases and 4 bases, there was a span of 11 bases. CDR3 DNA: TGTGCCAGCAGTTTAGGGCCCTTGGGCACTGAAGCTTTCTTT. Residues: CASSLGPLGTEAFF.

The J gene is TRBJ1-2, the V gene TRBV28, with D maybe TRBD1 (5 bases). This CDR3 is 12 amino acids long. V was clipped by 2 bases and J by 6 bases, with 7 bases between them. Germline V CDR1 and CDR2: MDHEN, SYDVKM. The CDR3 protein is CASSLQGHGYTF. The CDR3 DNA reads TGTGCCAGCAGTTTACAGGGTCATGGCTACACCTTC.

This chain joins TRBV28 and TRBJ2-2; 8 nucleotides line up with TRBD2. The CDR3 covers 14 residues. From germline, CDR1 is MDHEN and CDR2 SYDVKM. V lost 7 bases, J lost 6 bases, and 7 bases stayed unmatched. As DNA, the CDR3 is TGTGCCAGCAATCAGGTCGGGGGGGCCGGGGAGCTGTTTTTT. Translation gives CASNQVGGAGELFF.

The chain is built from TRBV4-1 and TRBJ2-3; TRBD2 might be the D (6 bases). Trimming removed 4 bases at V and 4 bases at J, with 21 bases between. CDR1 and CDR2 (germline): MGHRA, YSYEKL. The CDR3 has 17 residues. The CDR3, as DNA: TGCGCCAGCAGCCGCCCCTCTCTAGCGAGGGGCGCAGATACGCAGTATTTT. This sequence encodes CASSRPSLARGADTQYF.

CDR3 residues: CASSLQQGYEQYF. CDR3 sequence (DNA): TGTGCCAGCAGCTTACAACAGGGCTACGAGCAGTACTTC. This chain connects TRBV7-2 to TRBJ2-7, with a possible D match to TRBD1 (6 bases). Looked up from germline, CDR1 is SGHTA and CDR2 is FQGNSA. This CDR3 is 13 amino acids long. V lost 2 bases and J lost 3, with 8 bases in between.

The genes are TRBV19 and TRBJ1-2; 8 bases map to TRBD1. This CDR3 region has 15 residues. Germline trimming cut 5 bases from V and 6 bases from J; bases unmatched to any gene: 11. Germline V CDR1 and CDR2: LNHDA, SQIVND (reference sequence). This CDR3 is CASSDRDRLKNGYTF. The CDR3 bases are TGTGCCAGTAGTGACCGGGACAGGTTAAAAAATGGCTACACCTTC.

This clone was recorded only once. The V call is TRBV11-1, the J call TRBJ2-5; TRBD2 is a possible D gene (7 bases). The CDR3 covers 15 residues. The V and J ends lost 0 bases and 1 base respectively, with 9 bases between them. Germline V gene data show CDR1 as SGHAT and CDR2 as FQDESV (reference sequence). CDR3 sequence reads: CASSLAGGPQETQYF. Here the CDR3 DNA reads TGTGCCAGCAGCTTAGCGGGGGGGCCCCAAGAGACCCAGTACTTC.

V gene TRBV7-9 combines with J gene TRBJ1-3, with D possibly matching TRBD1 (6 bases). V was cut by 4 bases and J by 2 bases, with 9 bases left in between. This CDR3 region has 14 residues. Germline V lookup: CDR1 SEHNR, CDR2 FQNEAQ (reference sequence). CDR3 sequence (DNA): TGTGCCAGCAGCTCTAAGGGGGCTGGAAACACCATATATTTT. Translated, it gives CASSSKGAGNTIYF.

The chain joins TRBV2 to TRBJ2-3; 11 bases are a match to TRBD2. V shed 7 bases, J shed 3 bases, and the junction held 9 bases outside the gene matches. The CDR3 runs to 16 residues. In germline, CDR1 is SNHLY, CDR2 FYNNEI. The CDR3 DNA sequence: TGTGCCAGCACTAACGGACTAGCGGGTCGAACAGATACGCAGTATTTT. Translating it yields CASTNGLAGRTDTQYF.

The genes are TRBV2 and TRBJ1-2; no reliable D call. Trimming shortened V by 0 bases and J by 2 bases, and 16 bases separated the two germline ends. The germline gives CDR1 SNHLY, CDR2 FYNNEI. This CDR3 has 17 residues. CDR3 residues: CASSEAGPRSLNYGYTF. In DNA, the CDR3 is TGTGCCAGCAGTGAAGCTGGCCCCCGGAGTTTAAACTATGGCTACACCTTC.

This chain links TRBV4-1 with TRBJ1-4, with D possibly matching TRBD1 (6 bases). CDR1 MGHRA and CDR2 YSYEKL come from the germline V gene. This CDR3 spans 18 amino acids. Trimming shortened V by 1 base and J by 4 bases, and 19 bases separated the two germline ends. The CDR3 DNA is TGCGCCAGCAGCCAAGCGGGGGGGGGCAAGACACTTAATGAAAAACTGTTTTTT. It is translated as CASSQAGGGKTLNEKLFF.

This clone was counted only a few times. The chain uses TRBV6-7 and TRBJ2-2; D is uncertain. TRBV6-7 is an ORF for which the function is uncertain. V was pared by 4 bases and J by 9 bases, with 6 bases between. There are 11 residues in the CDR3. CDR3 in DNA: TGTGCCAGCAGTTCTGCGAGGGAGCTGTTTTTT. Its protein is CASSSARELFF.

This chain joins TRBV7-9 and TRBJ2-1; 11 positions agree with TRBD2. V was clipped by 2 bases and J by 4 bases; unmatched bases: 7. Germline CDR1 reads SEHNR; CDR2 reads FQNEAQ (reference sequence). This CDR3 is built from 17 residues. The CDR3 region is CASSLLKGLAVYNEQFF. CDR3 coding DNA: TGTGCCAGCAGCTTACTTAAGGGACTAGCGGTATACAATGAGCAGTTCTTC.

The chain links TRBV6-6 to TRBJ2-3; 10 bases are a match to TRBD2. The germline gives CDR1 MNHNY, CDR2 SVGAGI (reference sequence). V was clipped by 8 bases and J by 5 bases; unmatched bases: 13. The CDR3 covers 16 residues. In nucleotides, the CDR3 is TGTGCCAGCGATACTAGCGGGGTGCTTTTAGGAGATACGCAGTATTTT. Its translation: CASDTSGVLLGDTQYF.

The chain carries TRBV5-1 and TRBJ2-1, with 9 bases identical to TRBD2. The CDR3 has 16 amino acids. Germline CDR1 is SGHRS and CDR2 is YFSETQ. V was clipped by 5 bases and J by 1 base; unmatched bases: 7. The CDR3 loop reads CASRRMTSGSYNEQFF. For the CDR3, the DNA is TGCGCCAGCAGACGTATGACTAGCGGATCCTACAATGAGCAGTTCTTC. Full variable domain (missing parts from reference TRBV5-1 and TRBJ2-1): KAGVTQTPRYLIKTRGQQVTLSCSPISGHRSVSWYQQTPGQGLQFLFEYFSETQRNKGNFPGRFSGRQFSNSRSEMNVSTLELGDSALYLCASRRMTSGSYNEQFFGPGTRLTVL.

The V gene is TRBV10-3, the J gene TRBJ2-5, with TRBD2 identical over 10 bases. The CDR3 is 15 residues long. V lost 4 bases to trimming and J lost 4 bases; unmatched junction nucleotides: 6. The germline V gene encodes CDR1 ENHRY and CDR2 SYGVKD. CDR3 in amino acids: CAISVGAGGIETQYF. Written as DNA, the CDR3 is TGTGCCATCAGTGTCGGAGCGGGGGGGATAGAGACCCAGTACTTC.

The chain has TRBV4-1 and TRBJ2-2, with 9 bases aligning to TRBD2. The CDR3 length is 20 residues. In germline, CDR1 is MGHRA, CDR2 YSYEKL. J gave up 0 bases and V 0 bases, and 11 bases lay outside the gene matches. Here the CDR3 DNA reads TGCGCCAGCAGCCAAGATGGGCTAGCGGGACCCCCCCCGAACACCGGGGAGCTGTTTTTT. Translating gives CASSQDGLAGPPPNTGELFF.

This chain connects TRBV28 to TRBJ2-4; D unclear. CDR3 length: 15 residues. Deletions cut 11 bases from V and 0 bases from J, with 17 bases between. CDR1 is MDHEN, CDR2 SYDVKM, per germline. The CDR3 sequence: CASSRRALAKNIQYF. For the CDR3, the DNA is TGTGCCTCCTCCCGTCGAGCTTTAGCCAAAAACATTCAGTACTTC.

This chain links TRBV19 with TRBJ1-1, with a weak D call TRBD1 (5 bases). Trimming took off 5 bases at V and 4 bases at J, with 11 bases between the two ends. Germline-derived CDR1 and CDR2 are LNHDA and SQIVND (reference sequence). This CDR3 has 13 residues. In DNA form, the CDR3 reads TGTGCCAGTAGTTACAGTAGGGGCACTGAAGCTTTCTTT. It codes for CASSYSRGTEAFF. Variable domain in full (rest from reference TRBV19 and TRBJ1-1): DGGITQSPKYLFRKEGQNVTLSCEQNLNHDAMYWYRQDPGQGLRLIYYSQIVNDFQKGDIAEGYSVSREKKESFPLTVTSAQKNPTAFYLCASSYSRGTEAFFGQGTRLTVV.

This clone was seen a single time. The rearrangement uses TRBV7-5 and TRBJ1-4. TRBV7-5 constitutes a pseudogene. The CDR3 contains 12 residues. The CDR3 loop is CARSLGGEKLFF. DNA for the CDR3: TGTGCCAGAAGCTTGGGGGGGGAAAAACTGTTTTTT.

The V gene is TRBV19, the J gene TRBJ1-2, with D unresolved. Germline lookup yields CDR1 LNHDA and CDR2 SQIVND (reference sequence). The CDR3 sequence is 13 residues long. Trimming cost V 1 base and J 6 bases, with 9 bases left between them. CDR3 loop: CASSIATGDGYTF. CDR3 nucleotide sequence: TGTGCCAGTAGTATAGCGACGGGTGATGGCTACACCTTC.

This chain connects TRBV28 to TRBJ2-1; 9 positions agree with TRBD2. J gave up 6 bases and V 4 bases, and 7 bases lay outside the gene matches. This CDR3 comprises 15 residues. CDR1 is MDHEN and CDR2 is SYDVKM in the germline V gene. The CDR3 coding sequence is TGTGCCAGCAGTTCGGGGACTAGCAATCGCAATGAGCAGTTCTTC. Amino acids: CASSSGTSNRNEQFF.

The CDR3 coding sequence is TGCAGCGTCGTTACAGGGGTGCTATTCTACACCTTC. Its translation is CSVVTGVLFYTF. The chain employs TRBV29-1 and TRBJ1-2; 7 nucleotides agree with TRBD1. This CDR3 has 12 residues. V shed 6 bases and J 10 bases; nucleotides not matched to a gene: 11. Germline V gene data show CDR1 as SQVTM and CDR2 as ANQGSEA.

The V call is TRBV29-1, the J call TRBJ2-7; D might be TRBD2 (6 bases). V was trimmed by 6 bases and J by 1 base, leaving 10 bases between them. Germline assignment: CDR1 SQVTM and CDR2 ANQGSEA. CDR3 length equals 12 residues. DNA for the CDR3: TGCAGCGTCAGCGGGTATTCCTACGAGCAGTACTTC. Residues: CSVSGYSYEQYF.

The chain combines TRBV6-5 with TRBJ1-2; a possible D gene is TRBD1 (6 bases). V was pared by 5 bases and J by 5 bases, with 12 bases between. Germline loops: CDR1 MNHEY, CDR2 SVGAGI. The CDR3 has 13 residues. The CDR3 loop reads CASSRTVEYGYTF. The CDR3 coding sequence is TGTGCCAGCAGTAGGACAGTAGAATATGGCTACACCTTC.

The chain recombines TRBV7-6 with TRBJ1-1, with D unclear. The CDR3 sequence is 16 residues long. Trimming took 1 base from V and 4 from J, leaving 16 bases between them. The germline V gene encodes CDR1 SGHVS and CDR2 FNYEAQ. Written as DNA, the CDR3 is TGTGCCAGCAGCTTAGGCCCTTCCACGGGGAGCACTGAAGCTTTCTTT. Protein: CASSLGPSTGSTEAFF.